Each of the 27 T cell receptor beta chains below was sequenced from the same sample in a study of OX40 agonist ivuxolimab in advanced cancers. The repertoire was sequenced with immunoSEQ multiplex PCR; TCRdb's copy has only in-frame clones and lacks some. The data hold 65,000 to 80,000 clones, with 91% observed a single time. The sequences come from CD4+ or CD8+ T cells sorted from blood, collected in a trial of the OX40 agonist ivuxolimab. These receptors originate from an adult with an advanced solid tumor such as melanoma, head and neck, liver or kidney cancer.

The J gene is TRBJ2-1, the V gene TRBV5-4; 7 nucleotides align to TRBD2. The CDR3 length is 15 residues. V was clipped by 7 bases and J by 4 bases; unmatched bases: 11. CDR1 and CDR2 from the germline V gene are SGHNT and YYREEE (reference sequence). CDR3 DNA sequence: TGTGCCAGCGGGTTACCATCGCGGGAGTACAATGAGCAGTTCTTC. Translating it yields CASGLPSREYNEQFF.

This chain links TRBV4-3 with TRBJ2-2, with 9 positions matching TRBD1. Per germline, CDR1 LGHNA and CDR2 YSLEER. This CDR3 comprises 17 residues. The junction had 7 bases not matched to a gene; V was cut back by 0 bases and J by 5 bases. CDR3 residues: CASSQDGTGSKTGELFF. The CDR3 DNA reads as TGCGCCAGCAGCCAAGATGGGACAGGGAGTAAGACCGGGGAGCTGTTTTTT.

The chain recombines TRBV4-1 with TRBJ1-1; D is undetermined. The CDR3 runs 14 residues. V was pared by 7 bases and J by 2 bases, with 14 bases between. Germline-derived CDR1 and CDR2 are MGHRA and YSYEKL. The CDR3 is CASTPRDANTEAFF. The CDR3 DNA follows: TGCGCCAGCACTCCCAGAGACGCTAACACTGAAGCTTTCTTT.

The chain carries TRBV18 and TRBJ2-5; 7 positions match TRBD2. CDR1 is KGHSH, CDR2 LQKENI, per germline. CDR3 size: 14 residues. J was trimmed by 6 bases and V by 0 bases; bases with no gene match: 4. CDR3 region: CASSPPGGIKTQYF. CDR3 DNA: TGTGCCAGCTCACCACCGGGAGGGATAAAGACCCAGTACTTC.

The chain links TRBV28 to TRBJ2-7; a possible D gene is TRBD1 (6 bases). V shed 8 bases and J shed 0 bases, with 23 bases lying between them. The CDR3 extends over 17 amino acids. Looked up from germline, CDR1 is MDHEN and CDR2 is SYDVKM. The CDR3 spells CASLGLGGKLSSYEQYF. The CDR3 region has the DNA TGTGCCAGCCTGGGGTTAGGGGGTAAGCTTAGCTCCTACGAGCAGTACTTC.

This clone came up once. The chain has TRBV27 and TRBJ2-7; 8 bases are shared with TRBD1. The junction had 10 bases not matched to a gene; V was cut back by 5 bases and J by 1 base. In germline, CDR1 is MNHEY, CDR2 SMNVEV (reference sequence). CDR3 size: 16 residues. The CDR3 is CASSLTLGQGSYEQYF. CDR3 nucleotide sequence: TGTGCCAGCAGTCTTACCCTCGGACAGGGTTCCTACGAGCAGTACTTC.

This chain joins TRBV28 and TRBJ2-3; no clear D gene. Germline V gives CDR1 MDHEN, CDR2 SYDVKM. V was pared by 2 bases and J by 6 bases, with 9 bases between. The CDR3 totals 13 residues. CDR3 bases: TGTGCCAGCAGTTTAGGGCCACGGGATACGCAGTATTTT. Protein sequence: CASSLGPRDTQYF.

A single count supports this clone. This sequence joins TRBV19 and TRBJ1-1, with 7 positions matching TRBD1. The length of the CDR3 is 16 residues. Germline values: CDR1 LNHDA, CDR2 SQIVND (reference sequence). The ends lost 0 bases at V and 3 bases at J; junction bases unmatched: 7. CDR3 coding DNA: TGTGCCAGTAGTATAGATCCCCGGACAGGTGACACTGAAGCTTTCTTT. Translated, it gives CASSIDPRTGDTEAFF.

This chain uses TRBV19 with TRBJ2-1, with 7 bases lining up with TRBD1. The CDR3 is made up of 13 amino acids. V shed 4 bases and J 12 bases; nucleotides not matched to a gene: 9. Germline V gene sequence: CDR1 LNHDA, CDR2 SQIVND (reference sequence). CDR3 bases: TGTGCCAGTAGTAGGCAGGGGGTGTCCGGGCAGTTCTTC. Its protein product is CASSRQGVSGQFF. Complete variable domain (other parts from reference TRBV19 and TRBJ2-1): DGGITQSPKYLFRKEGQNVTLSCEQNLNHDAMYWYRQDPGQGLRLIYYSQIVNDFQKGDIAEGYSVSREKKESFPLTVTSAQKNPTAFYLCASSRQGVSGQFFGPGTRLTVL.

This clone came up once. This chain connects TRBV30 to TRBJ2-7, with TRBD2 identical over 12 bases. CDR1 is GTSNPN, CDR2 SVGIG, per germline (reference sequence). The CDR3 covers 14 residues. V shed 2 bases, J shed 7 bases, and the junction held 6 bases outside the gene matches. The CDR3 DNA is TGTGCCTGGAGTCTACTAGCGGGAGGCAGGGAGCAGTACTTC. As protein: CAWSLLAGGREQYF.

This sequence joins TRBV6-6 and TRBJ2-7, with unresolved D. The germline V gene has CDR1 MNHNY and CDR2 SVGAGI (reference sequence). V dropped 4 bases and J dropped 4 bases, with 8 bases sitting between them. CDR3 length: 12 residues. The CDR3 DNA follows: TGTGCCAGCAGTTCACTGTGGTACGAGCAGTACTTC. It codes for CASSSLWYEQYF.

The rearrangement uses TRBV7-9 and TRBJ2-7, with D possibly matching TRBD2 (5 bases). Germline CDR1 reads SEHNR; CDR2 reads FQNEAQ (reference sequence). There are 12 residues in the CDR3. Trimming took off 3 bases at V and 6 bases at J, with 9 bases between the two ends. This CDR3 is CASSFEGSEQYF. CDR3 nucleotide sequence: TGTGCCAGCAGCTTTGAGGGATCCGAGCAGTACTTC.

The rearrangement uses TRBV15 and TRBJ2-1; D is perhaps TRBD1 (6 bases). This CDR3 has 13 amino acids. The germline V gene encodes CDR1 LNHNV and CDR2 YYDKDF (reference sequence). V lost 3 bases, J lost 7 bases, and 10 bases lay in between. The CDR3 here is CATSSATGNEQFF. The CDR3 DNA follows: TGTGCCACCAGCAGTGCTACAGGGAATGAGCAGTTCTTC. The full variable domain, with the rest looked up from reference TRBV15 and TRBJ2-1, is DAMVIQNPRYQVTQFGKPVTLSCSQTLNHNVMYWYQQKSSQAPKLLFHYYDKDFNNEADTPDNFQSRRPNTSFCFLDIRSPGLGDTAMYLCATSSATGNEQFFGPGTRLTVL.

The chain links TRBV7-9 to TRBJ2-6; TRBD1 matches 10 bases. The CDR3 loop spans 18 amino acids. Trimming removed 4 bases from V and 3 bases from J; junction bases left unmatched: 9. Germline V gene sequence: CDR1 SEHNR, CDR2 FQNEAQ (reference sequence). CDR3 sequence: CASSSSLTGGGGANVLTF. The DNA for the CDR3 is TGTGCCAGCAGCTCGTCCCTGACAGGGGGCGGTGGGGCCAACGTCCTGACTTTC. Combining the CDR3 with reference TRBV7-9 and TRBJ2-6 gives the whole variable domain DTGVSQNPRHKITKRGQNVTFRCDPISEHNRLYWYRQTLGQGPEFLTYFQNEAQLEKSRLLSDRFSAERPKGSFSTLEIQRTEQGDSAMYLCASSSSLTGGGGANVLTFGAGSRLTVL.

V gene TRBV28 combines with J gene TRBJ1-4; no firm D call. Trimming removed 3 bases from V and 4 bases from J, with 12 bases in between. Germline CDR1 reads MDHEN; CDR2 reads SYDVKM. The CDR3 covers 15 residues. The CDR3 here is CASSFTDTSNEKLFF. Here the CDR3 DNA reads TGTGCCAGCAGTTTTACGGATACCAGTAATGAAAAACTGTTTTTT.

The chain uses TRBV28 and TRBJ1-1; D is perhaps TRBD1 (5 bases). Germline CDR1 MDHEN, CDR2 SYDVKM. The CDR3 is 13 amino acids. Trimming left V 5 bases short and J 7 bases short, with 14 bases between. The CDR3 nucleotides read TGTGCCAGCAGTCCGACGGGGGGTATTGAAGCTTTCTTT. This codes for CASSPTGGIEAFF.

The rearrangement links TRBV2 to TRBJ2-1; 11 bases match TRBD2. Per the germline V gene, CDR1 is SNHLY and CDR2 is FYNNEI. V shed 10 bases and J 0 bases; nucleotides not matched to a gene: 11. The CDR3 extends over 17 amino acids. The CDR3 DNA reads as TGTGCCATCGCCCCCGGGACTAGCGGCAGCTCCTACAATGAGCAGTTCTTC. Translating it yields CAIAPGTSGSSYNEQFF.

The gene calls are TRBV5-1 and TRBJ2-7; possibly TRBD2 for D (7 bases). CDR3 length: 15 residues. Germline V lookup: CDR1 SGHRS, CDR2 YFSETQ. V lost 0 bases and J 0 bases, leaving 10 bases between the germline ends. CDR3 residues: CASSLERDTSYEQYF. CDR3 bases: TGCGCCAGCAGCTTGGAGCGGGACACCTCCTACGAGCAGTACTTC.

CDR3 in amino acids: CASSLGVSGSSTDTQYF. The CDR3 region has the DNA TGTGCCAGCAGCTTAGGTGTTAGCGGCAGTAGCACAGATACGCAGTATTTT. J is TRBJ2-3 and V is TRBV7-8; possibly TRBD2 for D (6 bases). The germline V gene encodes CDR1 SGHVS and CDR2 FQNEAQ. The CDR3 runs 17 residues. V was trimmed by 1 base and J by 0 bases, leaving 14 bases between them.

The chain couples TRBV9 to TRBJ2-2; tentative D call: TRBD1 (6 bases). Trimming pared 4 bases from V and 6 bases from J, leaving 16 bases between. Germline values: CDR1 SGDLS, CDR2 YYNGEE. This CDR3 has 15 amino acids. The CDR3 region has the DNA TGTGCCAGCAGCCCACAGGGAAACATTCCCGGGGAGCTGTTTTTT. This sequence encodes CASSPQGNIPGELFF.

V is TRBV4-1 and J is TRBJ1-4; TRBD1 matches 8 bases. The CDR3 length is 14 residues. The germline CDR1 and CDR2 sequences are MGHRA and YSYEKL. V lost 5 bases and J lost 8; bases outside the gene matches: 7. CDR3 residues: CASSVVTGEEKLFF. The CDR3 DNA follows: TGCGCCAGCAGCGTCGTGACAGGGGAGGAAAAACTGTTTTTT.

The gene calls are TRBV2 and TRBJ1-1; D not certain. The CDR3 totals 16 residues. Germline CDR1 SNHLY, CDR2 FYNNEI. Deletions cut 0 bases from V and 5 bases from J, with 16 bases between. This CDR3 is CASSEAEGGQRTEAFF. CDR3 coding DNA: TGTGCCAGCAGTGAAGCCGAGGGCGGTCAGAGGACTGAAGCTTTCTTT.

V and J are TRBV2 and TRBJ2-7; D might be TRBD1 or TRBD2, each matching 5 bases. Trimming removed 11 bases at V and 3 bases at J, with 17 bases between. Germline V CDR1 and CDR2: SNHLY, FYNNEI. The CDR3 extends over 13 amino acids. DNA for the CDR3: TGTGCCCTGGCGGGTGAAGGGGTCTACGAGCAGTACTTC. This translates into CALAGEGVYEQYF.

This clone was detected only once. The gene calls are TRBV7-2 and TRBJ2-7; D perhaps matches TRBD2 (5 bases). This CDR3 is 12 amino acids long. CDR1 is SGHTA, CDR2 FQGNSA, per germline. V was cut by 2 bases and J by 6 bases, with 8 bases left in between. In DNA, the CDR3 is TGTGCCAGCAGCTTAAATCGGGGCGAGCAGTACTTC. It translates to CASSLNRGEQYF.

J is TRBJ2-4 and V is TRBV4-3; no reliable D call. V was trimmed by 0 bases and J by 5 bases, leaving 11 bases between them. The length of the CDR3 is 15 residues. Germline CDR1 is LGHNA and CDR2 is YSLEER. CDR3 amino acids: CASSQERREENIQYF. CDR3 DNA sequence: TGCGCCAGCAGCCAAGAAAGGCGCGAAGAAAACATTCAGTACTTC.

The chain has TRBV19 and TRBJ1-6; a possible D gene is TRBD1 (5 bases). Germline V gives CDR1 LNHDA, CDR2 SQIVND (reference sequence). The CDR3 length is 12 residues. V lost 5 bases, J lost 9 bases, and 8 bases lay in between. The CDR3 region is CASSPGTSPLHF. In nucleotides, the CDR3 is TGTGCCAGTAGTCCCGGGACTTCACCCCTCCACTTT.

Only a few counts were recorded for this clone. The genes are TRBV30 and TRBJ1-3, with D unclear. V was pared by 2 bases and J by 2 bases, with 7 bases between. This CDR3 has 13 residues. Germline CDR1 is GTSNPN and CDR2 is SVGIG (reference sequence). CDR3 protein: CAWSIGAGNTIYF. The CDR3 nucleotides read TGTGCCTGGAGTATAGGTGCTGGAAACACCATATATTTT.